This T cell receptor (beta chain) was sequenced in a study of T cell responses to AZD1222 COVID-19 vaccine. After removal of 7 bases from V and 8 bases from J, the junction contained 14 bases not matched to a gene. The germline V gene has CDR1 WSHSY and CDR2 SAAADI. CDR3 length: 16 residues. Analyses pooled second doses at about 4 or about 12 weeks. TCRdb's table, derived via immunoSEQ multiplex PCR, lists solely in-frame clones and lacks some. The sample includes about 110,000 clones, 80% to 90% of them seen just once. The rearrangement links TRBV10-2 to TRBJ1-4; 9 bases map to TRBD1. This sequence was found in an adult who received the AZD1222 COVID-19 vaccine. The specimen comprised peripheral blood, sampled 28 days after the second AZD1222 dose. CDR3: CASTGQGNVQGEKLFF. CDR3 coding DNA: TGCGCCAGCACCGGACAGGGGAATGTTCAGGGCGAAAAACTGTTTTTT.